This TCR beta chain was observed in a study of T cells after yellow fever vaccination (dated by TCRdb to the late 2010s). In terms of the full investigation: The SMART-Seq v4 Ultra Low Input RNA kit was used to prepare libraries from fractions with low cell numbers. To follow T-cell clones before and after primary and booster YFV17D yellow fever vaccination, bulk TCR alpha and beta repertoires were sequenced over time. Two healthy male donors, one aged 18 to 30 and one aged 30 to 40 years, made up the cohort. Blood samples were taken at several timepoints before and after primary and secondary immunization, and bulk PBMC replicates and cell subsets were isolated.

The sample's treatment or condition label is to be understood as: live attenuated yellow fever vaccine strain. A standard Ficoll-Paque protocol was used to isolate PBMCs from peripheral blood. Dynabeads CD4 and CD8 positive selection kits were used to isolate CD4 and CD8 T-cell fractions. TriZol was used to extract RNA from bulk PBMCs, from CD4 and CD8 fractions, and from dextramer-positive and dextramer-negative fractions. Broad study findings and their caveats: After the booster, most clones that had expanded after primary vaccination were detected again (around 96% of CD4 and about 88% of CD8), suggesting broad maintenance of memory. Computational filtering was needed because FACS-sorted repertoires could contain abundant contaminating clonotypes from the bulk population. The study included only two donors, which limits how far the findings can be generalized. A small fraction of clonotypes showed up in both the CD4 and CD8 compartments, probably as a result of convergent recombination. Compared with the primary T-cell response, the secondary T-cell response was weaker but faster, peaking on day 5 rather than day 15.

This clonotype was observed at least ten times. What antigen it recognizes has not been identified. Base qualities are not provided; no much larger clone lies one nucleotide away. Spanning cysteine to phenylalanine, the CDR3 consists of 19 amino acids. The CDR3 DNA has 57 bases and is translated from base 1. Synthesis of TCR cDNA relied on 5'RACE template switching, a step that introduced a universal primer site along with unique molecular identifiers. Priming for cDNA synthesis came from both the TCR alpha and TCR beta constant segments. Two PCR steps were used to amplify libraries, with sample barcodes and sequencing adapters being added in the second step. Sequencing of libraries was performed on Illumina HiSeq 2500 (2x100 bp) or NovaSeq (2x150 bp). Regarding the original processing steps: MIGEC handled demultiplexing of reads and collapsing into UMI consensus sequences, while MiXCR performed V(D)J alignment. Vaccine-responding clonotypes were identified with edgeR using replicate PBMC samples, with FDR below 0.01 and a log2 fold change above 5 up to day 15 being required. Each bulk clonotype was labeled CD4 or CD8 based on which sequenced repertoire, CD4 or CD8, contained the clonotype at higher abundance. Using fastp trimming at Q25 and MiXCR clonotype assembly, TCRdb reanalyzed the public sequencing data and kept in-frame beta chains. Duplicate CDR3 protein sequences are folded into a single record with the most common DNA and genes. TCRdb, not the authors, supplied the V and J calls. Within this sample are 60,000 to 75,000 distinct CDR3 sequences, with over 6.5% of them counted one time only. The ten largest make up about 40% of the sample.

The sequence was obtained from a man aged 18-30 years who received the YFV17D yellow fever vaccine. The material sequenced was CD8+ T cells sorted from PBMCs, taken 35 to 50 days after the first yellow fever vaccination. The chain was built from TRBV21-1 and TRBJ2-1; no check of the table's D call, TRBD2, against the DNA was made. TRBV21-1 is shown as a pseudogene. The DNA sequence is given as TGTGCCAGCAGCAAAAAAGACAGGTACGGGGGGCCTTCCTACAATGAGCAGTTCTTC. This is translated as CASSKKDRYGGPSYNEQFF.